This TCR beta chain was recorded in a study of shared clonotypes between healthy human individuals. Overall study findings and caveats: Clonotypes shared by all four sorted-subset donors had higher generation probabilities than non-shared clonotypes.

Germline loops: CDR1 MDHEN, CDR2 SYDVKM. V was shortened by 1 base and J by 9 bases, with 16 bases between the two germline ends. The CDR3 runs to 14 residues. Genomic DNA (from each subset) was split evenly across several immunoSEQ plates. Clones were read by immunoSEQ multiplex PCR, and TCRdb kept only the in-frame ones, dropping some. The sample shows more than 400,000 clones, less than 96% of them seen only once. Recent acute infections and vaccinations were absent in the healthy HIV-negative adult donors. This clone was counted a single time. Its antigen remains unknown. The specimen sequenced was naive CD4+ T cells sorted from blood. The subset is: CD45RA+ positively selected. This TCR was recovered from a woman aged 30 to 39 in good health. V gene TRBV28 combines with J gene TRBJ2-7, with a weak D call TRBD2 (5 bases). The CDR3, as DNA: TGTGCCAGCAGTTTATCGAACATGGCCCGGGGGCAGTACTTC. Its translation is CASSLSNMARGQYF.